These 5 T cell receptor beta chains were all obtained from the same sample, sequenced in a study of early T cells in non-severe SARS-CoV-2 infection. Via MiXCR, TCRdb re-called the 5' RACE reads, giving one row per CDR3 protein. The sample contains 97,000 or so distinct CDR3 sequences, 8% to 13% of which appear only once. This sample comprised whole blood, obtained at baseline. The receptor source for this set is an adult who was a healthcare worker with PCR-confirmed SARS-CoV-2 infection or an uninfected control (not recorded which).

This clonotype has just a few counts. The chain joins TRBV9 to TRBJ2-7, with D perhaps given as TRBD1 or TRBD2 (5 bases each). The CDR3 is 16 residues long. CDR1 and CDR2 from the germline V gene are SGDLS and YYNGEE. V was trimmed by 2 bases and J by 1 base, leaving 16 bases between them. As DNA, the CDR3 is TGTGCCAGCAGCGTGAATCCGGGGCAGACATCCTACGAGCAGTACTTC. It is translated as CASSVNPGQTSYEQYF.

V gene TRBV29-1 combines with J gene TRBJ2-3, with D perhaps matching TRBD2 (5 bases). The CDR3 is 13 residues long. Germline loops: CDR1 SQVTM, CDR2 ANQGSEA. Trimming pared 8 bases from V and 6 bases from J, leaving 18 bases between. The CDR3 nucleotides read TGCAGCACTGGACCAGCGGAGCACGATACGCAGTATTTT. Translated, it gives CSTGPAEHDTQYF.

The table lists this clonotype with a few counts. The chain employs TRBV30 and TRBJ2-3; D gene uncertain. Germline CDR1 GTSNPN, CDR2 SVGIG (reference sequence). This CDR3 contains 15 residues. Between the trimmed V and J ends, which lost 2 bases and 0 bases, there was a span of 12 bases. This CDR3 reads CAWSSRGESTDTQYF. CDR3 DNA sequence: TGTGCCTGGAGTTCTCGAGGCGAAAGCACAGATACGCAGTATTTT.

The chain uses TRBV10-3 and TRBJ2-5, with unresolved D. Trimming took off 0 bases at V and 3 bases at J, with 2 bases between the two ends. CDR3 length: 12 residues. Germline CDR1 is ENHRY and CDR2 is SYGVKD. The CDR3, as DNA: TGTGCCATCAGTGAGTCGGAAGAGACCCAGTACTTC. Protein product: CAISESEETQYF.

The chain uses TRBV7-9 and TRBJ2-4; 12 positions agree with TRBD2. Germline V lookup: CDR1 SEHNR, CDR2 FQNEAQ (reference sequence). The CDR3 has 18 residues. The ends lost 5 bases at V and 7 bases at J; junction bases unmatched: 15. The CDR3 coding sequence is TGTGCCAGCAGCCCCAGCGCAATGAGGACTAGCGGGACTAACATTCAGTACTTC. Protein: CASSPSAMRTSGTNIQYF.